One sample yielded the 12 T cell receptor beta chains listed below, sequenced in a study of shared clonotypes between healthy human individuals. This table comes from immunoSEQ multiplex PCR, and its TCRdb copy is limited to in-frame clones, with some not included. The profile shows hundreds of thousands of clones, 73% of them singletons. Specimen: memory CD4+ T cells sorted from blood. Regarding subset: CD45RA-negative fraction. These receptors were taken from a woman in her 30s in good health.

The J gene is TRBJ1-1, the V gene TRBV5-1; 9 bases align to TRBD1. J gave up 2 bases and V 4 bases, and 12 bases lay outside the gene matches. The germline gives CDR1 SGHRS, CDR2 YFSETQ. This CDR3 contains 17 residues. The chain's CDR3 is CASSVTGGSTSNTEAFF. In DNA, the CDR3 is TGCGCCAGCAGCGTGACAGGGGGAAGTACGTCTAACACTGAAGCTTTCTTT.

This chain links TRBV5-1 with TRBJ2-5; D is perhaps TRBD1 or TRBD2 (5 bases each). The CDR3 loop spans 19 amino acids. Per the germline V gene, CDR1 is SGHRS and CDR2 is YFSETQ. V lost 3 bases, J lost 3 bases, and 27 bases lay in between. The DNA of the CDR3 is TGCGCCAGCAGCTCAGGGTCCCTGGACTTGACCGGGCCCGAAGAGACCCAGTACTTC. Translating it yields CASSSGSLDLTGPEETQYF.

V usage is TRBV5-1 and J usage is TRBJ2-2; 8 nucleotides match TRBD2. There are 15 residues in the CDR3. The germline V gene has CDR1 SGHRS and CDR2 YFSETQ. The V and J ends lost 5 bases and 1 base, in that order; junction bases with no gene match: 4. Here the CDR3 reads CASRPGLVNTGELFF. Here the CDR3 DNA reads TGCGCCAGCAGACCGGGACTAGTGAACACCGGGGAGCTGTTTTTT.

The chain carries TRBV29-1 and TRBJ2-1, with 9 bases aligning to TRBD2. Germline V gene lookup returns CDR1 SQVTM and CDR2 ANQGSEA. This CDR3 contains 15 residues. Trimming took 4 bases from V and 6 from J; bases not matched to a gene: 10. The CDR3: CSVVLAGAIFNEQFF. Written as DNA, the CDR3 is TGCAGCGTTGTATTAGCGGGAGCTATTTTCAATGAGCAGTTCTTC.

V is TRBV5-4 and J is TRBJ2-7, with TRBD1 identical over 8 bases. Per germline, CDR1 SGHNT and CDR2 YYREEE (reference sequence). CDR3 length: 15 residues. With 2 bases clipped from V and 2 bases from J, the junction kept 6 bases outside the gene matches. CDR3 sequence reads: CASSFDRGLTYEQYF. As DNA, the CDR3 is TGTGCCAGCAGCTTTGACAGGGGCCTCACCTACGAGCAGTACTTC. Full variable domain (remainder filled in from reference TRBV5-4 and TRBJ2-7): ETGVTQSPTHLIKTRGQQVTLRCSSQSGHNTVSWYQQALGQGPQFIFQYYREEENGRGNFPPRFSGLQFPNYSSELNVNALELDDSALYLCASSFDRGLTYEQYFGPGTRLTVT.

About this clone: At one end the junction does not follow the germline gene, possibly because of a read error. The chain employs TRBV10-3 and TRBJ2-3; D gene ambiguous. Germline V gene data show CDR1 as ENHRY and CDR2 as SYGVKD. The CDR3 loop spans 16 amino acids. The CDR3 loop reads CASSESSGWGTDTQYF. CDR3 nucleotide sequence: TGCGCCAGCAGTGAATCCTCGGGTTGGGGCACAGATACGCAGTATTTT.

This clone was picked up a small number of times. A clone one base away is much larger, so this may be a read error. The V gene is TRBV10-3, the J gene TRBJ2-3; D gene uncertain. The CDR3 spans 13 residues. The germline V and J ends were trimmed by 2 bases and 2 bases, with 5 bases remaining between them. Germline values: CDR1 ENHRY, CDR2 SYGVKD. The DNA of the CDR3 is TGTGCCATCAGTGAGCCACCCACAGATACGCAGTATTTT. The encoded protein is CAISEPPTDTQYF.

The chain recombines TRBV11-2 with TRBJ2-7, with 7 bases aligning to TRBD1. Germline values: CDR1 SGHAT, CDR2 FQNNGV. The CDR3 has 17 amino acids. The V segment lost 5 bases and the J segment 2 bases; nucleotides outside the gene matches: 15. The CDR3 loop reads CASSPTIRGQHTYEQYF. In DNA form, the CDR3 reads TGTGCCAGCAGCCCCACCATTAGGGGGCAGCACACCTACGAGCAGTACTTC.

The genes are TRBV27 and TRBJ2-7, with D perhaps given as TRBD1 or TRBD2 (5 bases each). Germline values: CDR1 MNHEY, CDR2 SMNVEV (reference sequence). Trimming removed 6 bases at V and 2 bases at J, with 14 bases between. This CDR3 has 14 amino acids. The CDR3 coding sequence is TGTGCCAGCAGAAACTGGGACCCTCCCTACGAGCAGTACTTC. This encodes CASRNWDPPYEQYF.

Concerning this clone itself: Sequence at one end of the junction differs from germline and may be a read error. The V gene is TRBV6-5, the J gene TRBJ1-2; D gene uncertain. The length of the CDR3 is 13 residues. From germline, CDR1 is MNHEY and CDR2 SVGAGI. CDR3 sequence reads: CASSYSSRAPPPF. The DNA for the CDR3 is TGTGCCAGCAGTTACTCGTCAAGGGCCCCTCCACCTTTC.

The chain uses TRBV4-1 and TRBJ1-2, with D uncertain. V was pared by 0 bases and J by 8 bases, with 7 bases between. This CDR3 contains 12 residues. The V gene's germline CDR1 is MGHRA and CDR2 YSYEKL. For the CDR3, the DNA is TGCGCCAGCAGCCAAGATGGAAACGGCTACACCTTC. Translating gives CASSQDGNGYTF.

The rearrangement links TRBV4-1 to TRBJ2-7; either TRBD1 or TRBD2 may fit D (5 bases each). The V gene's germline CDR1 is MGHRA and CDR2 YSYEKL. This CDR3 spans 17 amino acids. Trimming stripped 1 base from V and 5 bases from J, with 21 bases between. This CDR3 reads CASSQGLRGPSKNEQYF. The CDR3 DNA follows: TGCGCCAGCAGCCAAGGCCTCCGGGGCCCCTCGAAGAACGAGCAGTACTTC.